The 25 T cell receptor beta chains reported below all come from one sample, sequenced in a study of T cells in lung cancer brain metastases. Profiled with immunoSEQ multiplex PCR; TCRdb holds only in-frame clones, not every one. The profile shows around 1,100 clones, approximately 90% of them singletons. Source material: tumor tissue from a brain metastasis. These receptors were taken from a woman aged 40 to 50 with non-small cell lung cancer that had spread to the brain.

The rearrangement links TRBV5-1 to TRBJ2-1; 8 nucleotides line up with TRBD2. Germline values: CDR1 SGHRS, CDR2 YFSETQ. Trimming cost V 3 bases and J 12 bases; bases outside gene matches: 8. The CDR3 extends over 13 amino acids. The chain's CDR3 is CASSSPGLAGQFF. As DNA, the CDR3 is TGCGCCAGCAGCTCGCCCGGACTAGCCGGGCAGTTCTTC.

This rearrangement joins TRBV23-1 to TRBJ2-1, with D possibly matching TRBD2 (6 bases). TRBV23-1 is reported as an ORF; its role is uncertain. The CDR3 totals 17 residues. V shed 0 bases and J shed 1 base, with 13 bases lying between them. The CDR3 is CASSQSPLARSYNEQFF. The DNA for the CDR3 is TGCGCCAGCAGTCAATCTCCCCTAGCGAGATCCTACAATGAGCAGTTCTTC.

This clone has only one observation. The CDR3 region has the DNA TGTGCCACCAGCAGAGAGGAGGTAGCGAACACCGGGGAGCTGTTTTTT. Its translation: CATSREEVANTGELFF. This chain uses TRBV15 with TRBJ2-2; possible D gene TRBD2, 5 bases. The CDR3 loop spans 16 amino acids. V dropped 0 bases and J dropped 0 bases, with 8 bases sitting between them. Germline CDR1 LNHNV, CDR2 YYDKDF (reference sequence). Looking up the rest from reference TRBV15 and TRBJ2-2 gives the full variable domain: DAMVIQNPRYQVTQFGKPVTLSCSQTLNHNVMYWYQQKSSQAPKLLFHYYDKDFNNEADTPDNFQSRRPNTSFCFLDIRSPGLGDTAMYLCATSREEVANTGELFFGEGSRLTVL.

The CDR3 nucleotides are TGCGCCAGCAGCGGCGGGGTCTACGAAAACATTCAGTACTTC. Translating gives CASSGGVYENIQYF. This chain joins TRBV5-1 and TRBJ2-4; D may be TRBD2 (6 bases). Germline CDR1 reads SGHRS; CDR2 reads YFSETQ. The CDR3 length is 14 residues. V was shortened by 4 bases and J by 5 bases, with 13 bases between the two germline ends. The whole variable domain, remainder taken from reference TRBV5-1 and TRBJ2-4, is KAGVTQTPRYLIKTRGQQVTLSCSPISGHRSVSWYQQTPGQGLQFLFEYFSETQRNKGNFPGRFSGRQFSNSRSEMNVSTLELGDSALYLCASSGGVYENIQYFGAGTRLSVL.

This chain links TRBV5-6 with TRBJ1-1; D is undetermined. The germline V gene has CDR1 SGHDT and CDR2 YYEEEE. Deletions cut 1 base from V and 5 bases from J, with 6 bases between. The CDR3 is 12 residues long. DNA of the CDR3: TGTGCCAGCAGCTTGCGTCCAACTGAAGCTTTCTTT. Translating it yields CASSLRPTEAFF. Full variable domain (rest looked up from reference TRBV5-6 and TRBJ1-1): DAGVTQSPTHLIKTRGQQVTLRCSPKSGHDTVSWYQQALGQGPQFIFQYYEEEERQRGNFPDRFSGHQFPNYSSELNVNALLLGDSALYLCASSLRPTEAFFGQGTRLTVV.

V gene TRBV5-5 combines with J gene TRBJ1-3; D is unresolved. Germline-derived CDR1 and CDR2 are SGHKS and YYEKEE (reference sequence). The V and J ends lost 4 bases and 8 bases respectively, with 16 bases between them. There are 14 residues in the CDR3. CDR3 DNA: TGTGCCAGCAGCCCGAAACTTCCATCGGACACCATATATTTT. Protein sequence: CASSPKLPSDTIYF.

This clone was seen once. This CDR3 reads CASSFSTPGLAGAGYEQYF. The CDR3 DNA sequence: TGTGCCAGCAGCTTTTCCACTCCGGGACTAGCGGGAGCGGGATACGAGCAGTACTTC. The chain uses TRBV13 and TRBJ2-7, with 14 bases identical to TRBD2. Germline loops: CDR1 PRHDT, CDR2 FYEKMQ (reference sequence). The CDR3 length is 19 residues. J was trimmed by 4 bases and V by 3 bases; bases with no gene match: 14.

This chain connects TRBV10-3 to TRBJ1-1; a weak D match, TRBD1 (6 bases). Trimming removed 10 bases at V and 0 bases at J, with 15 bases between. The CDR3 covers 14 residues. Germline V lookup: CDR1 ENHRY, CDR2 SYGVKD. The CDR3 here is CATALGAMNTEAFF. In nucleotides, the CDR3 is TGTGCCACGGCGTTGGGGGCCATGAACACTGAAGCTTTCTTT.

This chain connects TRBV28 to TRBJ2-3; the D gene is possibly TRBD1 (6 bases). This CDR3 region has 14 residues. Trimming left V 2 bases short and J 6 bases short, with 12 bases between. The germline V gene encodes CDR1 MDHEN and CDR2 SYDVKM. CDR3 nucleotide sequence: TGTGCCAGCAGTTTACAGGGGAAATGGGATACGCAGTATTTT. The encoded protein is CASSLQGKWDTQYF.

This clone has just a few counts. The V gene is TRBV6-1, the J gene TRBJ2-5; D perhaps matches TRBD2 (6 bases). The ends were cut back, 1 base at V and 1 base at J, with 7 bases in the middle. The CDR3 contains 14 residues. The germline V gene encodes CDR1 MNHNS and CDR2 SASEGT. CDR3 in DNA: TGTGCCAGCAGTGAAGGGGACTTCCAAGAGACCCAGTACTTC. Translation: CASSEGDFQETQYF.

CDR3 sequence (DNA): TGTGCCAGCAGTCACACCGACGAGCAGTACTTC. Protein: CASSHTDEQYF. The chain joins TRBV2 to TRBJ2-7; D unresolved. The CDR3 runs 11 residues. The germline V gene encodes CDR1 SNHLY and CDR2 FYNNEI. V lost 5 bases to trimming and J lost 5 bases, with 7 bases between them.

The chain carries TRBV15 and TRBJ2-7; 7 bases line up with TRBD2. The V segment lost 0 bases and the J segment 2 bases; nucleotides outside the gene matches: 7. The CDR3 has 16 residues. Per the germline V gene, CDR1 is LNHNV and CDR2 is YYDKDF (reference sequence). The CDR3 DNA is TGTGCCACCAGCAGAGAGGGAGGGCAGGACACCTACGAGCAGTACTTC. It encodes CATSREGGQDTYEQYF. Looking up the rest from reference TRBV15 and TRBJ2-7 gives the full variable domain: DAMVIQNPRYQVTQFGKPVTLSCSQTLNHNVMYWYQQKSSQAPKLLFHYYDKDFNNEADTPDNFQSRRPNTSFCFLDIRSPGLGDTAMYLCATSREGGQDTYEQYFGPGTRLTVT.

This chain uses TRBV4-2 with TRBJ1-4; D may be TRBD1 (6 bases). Germline V CDR1 and CDR2: LGHNA, YNFKEQ. This CDR3 spans 20 amino acids. V gave up 1 base and J gave up 6 bases, with 27 bases separating them. Here the CDR3 reads CASSQARGRLVRGLDEKLFF. In DNA, the CDR3 is TGTGCCAGCAGCCAAGCCAGAGGAAGACTAGTTCGGGGGCTGGATGAAAAACTGTTTTTT.

This clone came up a few times. The CDR3 DNA reads as TGTGCCAGCAGCTCGCACGGGACAGGGGCTGAAAAACTGTTTTTT. Its translation: CASSSHGTGAEKLFF. The chain couples TRBV6-6 to TRBJ1-4; TRBD1 aligns across 10 bases. CDR1 is MNHNY and CDR2 is SVGAGI in the germline V gene (reference sequence). V lost 6 bases and J lost 7; bases outside the gene matches: 8. CDR3 length: 15 residues.

The chain employs TRBV27 and TRBJ1-1, with D maybe TRBD1 (6 bases). Per the germline V gene, CDR1 is MNHEY and CDR2 is SMNVEV (reference sequence). CDR3 length: 13 amino acids. V gave up 6 bases and J gave up 4 bases, with 12 bases separating them. The CDR3 loop reads CASSWTESTEAFF. The CDR3 bases are TGTGCCAGCAGCTGGACAGAGAGCACTGAAGCTTTCTTT.

The gene calls are TRBV4-1 and TRBJ1-2; D not resolved. The length of the CDR3 is 15 residues. Trimming took off 0 bases at V and 7 bases at J, with 15 bases between the two ends. The V gene's germline CDR1 is MGHRA and CDR2 YSYEKL. Here the CDR3 reads CASSQEAGGLAGYTF. In DNA form, the CDR3 reads TGCGCCAGCAGCCAAGAAGCGGGAGGGTTGGCTGGCTACACCTTC.

V gene TRBV6-5 combines with J gene TRBJ1-2; no definite D call. Germline V gene data show CDR1 as MNHEY and CDR2 as SVGAGI. The CDR3 sequence is 15 residues long. The V end was cut by 0 bases, the J end by 4 bases, with 12 bases between. CDR3 DNA sequence: TGTGCCAGCAGTTACTCGATCGGCGGGGTCTATGGCTACACCTTC. Protein: CASSYSIGGVYGYTF.

The chain employs TRBV5-1 and TRBJ2-2; 7 nucleotides match TRBD2. J was trimmed by 0 bases and V by 0 bases; bases with no gene match: 2. CDR3 size: 16 residues. Germline V gene sequence: CDR1 SGHRS, CDR2 YFSETQ. Written as DNA, the CDR3 is TGCGCCAGCAGCTTGGCCACTAGCGCGAACACCGGGGAGCTGTTTTTT. It specifies CASSLATSANTGELFF. The full variable domain, its missing parts supplied by reference TRBV5-1 and TRBJ2-2, is KAGVTQTPRYLIKTRGQQVTLSCSPISGHRSVSWYQQTPGQGLQFLFEYFSETQRNKGNFPGRFSGRQFSNSRSEMNVSTLELGDSALYLCASSLATSANTGELFFGEGSRLTVL.

In its sample, this clone was seen once. This sequence joins TRBV5-1 and TRBJ2-1, with 14 bases that match TRBD2. CDR1 is SGHRS and CDR2 is YFSETQ in the germline V gene. The CDR3 totals 18 residues. The trim removed 0 bases at V and 3 bases at J, leaving 5 bases unmatched. The DNA of the CDR3 is TGCGCCAGCAGCTTGGGACTAGCGGGAGGGCCGCACTACAATGAGCAGTTCTTC. It codes for CASSLGLAGGPHYNEQFF.

V usage is TRBV20-1 and J usage is TRBJ2-3, with 7 bases lining up with TRBD2. This CDR3 comprises 9 residues. The germline V gene has CDR1 DFQATT and CDR2 SNEGSKA (reference sequence). V was pared by 6 bases and J by 13 bases, with 4 bases of the junction left unmatched. The CDR3 region has the DNA TGCAGTGCCGGACTAGGAGAGTATTTT. Its translation is CSAGLGEYF.

About this clone: A junction end diverges from the germline sequence, so it may reflect a read error. This chain connects TRBV9 to TRBJ1-1, with a possible D match to TRBD1 (5 bases). The V gene's germline CDR1 is SGDLS and CDR2 YYNGEE. The length of the CDR3 is 14 residues. The CDR3, as DNA: TGTGCCAGCAGCCCCCACGGGGGGAACATTGAAGCTTTCTTT. Protein product: CASSPHGGNIEAFF. Filled out from reference TRBV9 and TRBJ1-1, the complete variable domain reads DSGVTQTPKHLITATGQRVTLRCSPRSGDLSVYWYQQSLDQGLQFLIQYYNGEERAKGNILERFSAQQFPDLHSELNLSSLELGDSALYFCASSPHGGNIEAFFGQGTRLTVV.

This chain links TRBV9 with TRBJ2-5, with 12 bases lining up with TRBD1. The DNA end is a closer match to TRBJ2-7, so the J assignment may be wrong. Germline CDR1 and CDR2: SGDLS and YYNGEE. This CDR3 comprises 15 residues. CDR3 bases: TGTGCCAGCAGCGAGGGGACAGGGGGCTTCTACGAGCAGTACTTC. This sequence encodes CASSEGTGGFYEQYF.

This clone was seen a single time. The genes are TRBV27 and TRBJ1-1, with 8 bases lining up with TRBD1. The CDR3 extends over 16 amino acids. Germline assignment: CDR1 MNHEY and CDR2 SMNVEV (reference sequence). V lost 3 bases, J lost 0 bases, and 6 bases stayed unmatched. The CDR3 DNA follows: TGTGCCAGCAGTTTCCGGTGGACAGGGCTGAACACTGAAGCTTTCTTT. This sequence encodes CASSFRWTGLNTEAFF.

The rearrangement links TRBV10-1 to TRBJ2-1; TRBD2 aligns across 14 bases. The CDR3 extends over 18 amino acids. Per germline, CDR1 WNHNN and CDR2 SYGVQD (reference sequence). V dropped 5 bases and J dropped 1; count of bases not matched to a gene: 7. CDR3 nucleotide sequence: TGCGCCAGCAGTCCGGGACTAGCGGGAGAAGGTTCCTACAATGAGCAGTTCTTC. Its protein product is CASSPGLAGEGSYNEQFF.

This sequence joins TRBV27 and TRBJ1-1; TRBD1 matches at 8 bases. Per the germline V gene, CDR1 is MNHEY and CDR2 is SMNVEV (reference sequence). The CDR3 covers 17 residues. The junction had 20 bases not matched to a gene; V was cut back by 8 bases and J by 6 bases. Here the CDR3 DNA reads TGTGCCAGCCGGATGTTTCTTTCAGGGGGCGGTAAACCTGAAGCTTTCTTT. Protein: CASRMFLSGGGKPEAFF.